The source of this TCR beta chain is a study of T cells in Graves' hyperthyroidism and ophthalmopathy. Study-level findings and limits: Most thyroid clonotypes expanded above 0.001 appeared in blood too. Patients with ophthalmopathy were separated from those with stable hyperthyroidism by a 13 V-J model.

This clonotype was counted ten times or more. Antigen: not known. Researchers took RNA transcripts and amplified the TCR beta CDR3 regions from them. During a first-round RT-PCR of the TCR CDR3, the HTBI primer set was used. TCRdb re-called the multiplex PCR reads with MiXCR, one entry per CDR3 protein. The sample carries about 720,000 distinct CDR3 sequences, under 20% recorded once. Blood from later-ophthalmopathy patients was taken at first hyperthyroidism diagnosis. Fresh 10 ml peripheral blood yielded PBMCs. This CDR3 is built from 15 residues. V was trimmed by 0 bases and J by 3 bases, leaving 12 bases between them. Germline CDR1 MNHEY, CDR2 SMNVEV (reference sequence).

This sequence originates from a woman aged 45-59 years with Graves' hyperthyroidism that later progressed to Graves' ophthalmopathy. Input material: blood. The chain carries TRBV27 and TRBJ2-7; no reliable D call. CDR3 region: CASSLSAGRNYEQYF. CDR3 sequence (DNA): TGTGCCAGCAGTTTATCGGCCGGACGGAACTACGAGCAGTACTTC.